One and the same sample provided the 28 T cell receptor beta chains below, sequenced in a study of molecular identifiers for immune sequencing clone quantification. TCRdb re-called the PCR reads with MiXCR, one entry per CDR3 protein. The sample lists 63,000 or so distinct CDR3 sequences, 15% to 20% occurring once. Sequences were obtained from naive CD8+ T cells from blood, with Jurkat cell RNA spiked in. This sample's subset: FACS-sorted CD8+CD4-CCR7+CD45RA+ naive T cells. The origin of the receptors is a human donor in good health. Some libraries in this study had Jurkat cell RNA spiked in.

This chain links TRBV7-9 with TRBJ2-1; the match to TRBD2 covers 9 bases. The CDR3 has 17 residues. Germline values: CDR1 SEHNR, CDR2 FQNEAQ (reference sequence). V was clipped by 0 bases and J by 5 bases; unmatched bases: 8. This CDR3 is CASSLAVRIAGDNEQFF. In DNA, the CDR3 is TGTGCCAGCAGCTTAGCGGTTAGGATAGCGGGAGACAATGAGCAGTTCTTC.

This clonotype was detected many times. This chain uses TRBV4-1 with TRBJ1-5; D remains ambiguous. This CDR3 has 16 amino acids. The V and J ends lost 0 bases and 2 bases respectively, with 11 bases between them. Germline V gene lookup returns CDR1 MGHRA and CDR2 YSYEKL. The CDR3 loop is CASSQEWVLGNQPQHF. The CDR3 DNA sequence: TGCGCCAGCAGCCAAGAGTGGGTCTTGGGCAATCAGCCCCAGCATTTT.

This clonotype was counted between two and nine times. For the CDR3, the DNA is TGTGCCAGCAGCCAGGACAGCCAAGAGACCCAGTACTTC. Protein product: CASSQDSQETQYF. The gene calls are TRBV5-4 and TRBJ2-5; TRBD1 is a possible D gene (6 bases). V was clipped by 4 bases and J by 1 base, with 8 bases between them. The CDR3 is 13 residues long. Germline CDR1 SGHNT, CDR2 YYREEE (reference sequence).

Regarding this clonotype: A much larger clone is a single base away; this may be a read error. V gene TRBV27 combines with J gene TRBJ2-7, with 7 bases matching TRBD1. The CDR3 length is 15 residues. V lost 2 bases to trimming and J lost 3 bases; unmatched junction nucleotides: 7. Germline loops: CDR1 MNHEY, CDR2 SMNVEV (reference sequence). The CDR3 here is CASSLVETGYYEQYF. CDR3 nucleotide sequence: TGTGCCAGCAGTTTAGTTGAGACAGGGTACTACGAGCAGTACTTC.

This clonotype was observed many times. This chain joins TRBV27 and TRBJ1-1, with D possibly being TRBD1 (6 bases). Germline CDR1 is MNHEY and CDR2 is SMNVEV (reference sequence). This CDR3 is 13 amino acids long. V was pared by 8 bases and J by 0 bases, with 10 bases between. CDR3: CASVGAMNTEAFF. The CDR3 nucleotides read TGTGCCAGCGTGGGGGCCATGAACACTGAAGCTTTCTTT.

The table lists this clonotype with many counts. This chain links TRBV6-5 with TRBJ1-2, with D maybe TRBD1 (6 bases). The V end was cut by 7 bases, the J end by 4 bases, with 22 bases between. The CDR3 contains 16 residues. In germline, CDR1 is MNHEY, CDR2 SVGAGI. DNA for the CDR3: TGTGCCAGCAATCCTGGGGGGCTGGACAGTTTCTATGGCTACACCTTC. Protein: CASNPGGLDSFYGYTF.

This clonotype was picked up a small number of times. The chain recombines TRBV19 with TRBJ1-3, with D possibly matching TRBD1 (5 bases). The V and J ends lost 4 bases and 0 bases respectively, with 10 bases between them. Germline lookup yields CDR1 LNHDA and CDR2 SQIVND (reference sequence). This CDR3 has 15 amino acids. CDR3 DNA: TGTGCCAGTAGTACAGGGCTCATCTCTGGAAACACCATATATTTT. Translating it yields CASSTGLISGNTIYF.

There are many counts of this clonotype. This chain connects TRBV28 to TRBJ2-3; a possible D gene is TRBD1 (5 bases). The length of the CDR3 is 13 residues. Germline assignment: CDR1 MDHEN and CDR2 SYDVKM. V was shortened by 5 bases and J by 7 bases, with 13 bases between the two germline ends. DNA of the CDR3: TGTGCCAGCAGTCCCCGGACAACACATACGCAGTATTTT. This codes for CASSPRTTHTQYF.

This clonotype appeared many times. This chain links TRBV12-3 or TRBV12-4 with TRBJ2-3; D is possibly TRBD2 (6 bases). There are 14 residues in the CDR3. Trimming stripped 6 bases from V and 2 bases from J, with 12 bases between. The CDR3 here is CASSRGSPTDTQYF. DNA for the CDR3: TGTGCCAGCAGCCGGGGGTCCCCCACAGATACGCAGTATTTT.

This clonotype was counted ten times or more. This chain connects TRBV29-1 to TRBJ2-7, with a weak D call TRBD2 (6 bases). This CDR3 has 13 amino acids. Germline lookup yields CDR1 SQVTM and CDR2 ANQGSEA. V was trimmed by 4 bases and J by 1 base, leaving 11 bases between them. CDR3 nucleotides: TGCAGCGTTGCCGGGGGTCTTTCCTACGAGCAGTACTTC. It codes for CSVAGGLSYEQYF.

This clonotype was detected a few times. This may be a read error, as it is one base from a much larger clone. The genes are TRBV11-2 and TRBJ2-1; D remains ambiguous. The CDR3 runs to 12 residues. The germline V and J ends were trimmed by 6 bases and 6 bases, with 9 bases remaining between them. Per germline, CDR1 SGHAT and CDR2 FQNNGV. CDR3 protein: CASRGCGNEQFF. The DNA of the CDR3 is TGTGCCAGCAGGGGATGTGGCAATGAGCAGTTCTTC.

This clonotype occurred many times. The chain recombines TRBV4-2 with TRBJ2-7; D possibly matches TRBD1 or TRBD2 (5 bases each). V lost 3 bases to trimming and J lost 2 bases, with 14 bases between them. Germline V gene sequence: CDR1 LGHNA, CDR2 YNFKEQ. The CDR3 contains 15 residues. CDR3 sequence reads: CASSQGPPGAYEQYF. For the CDR3, the DNA is TGTGCCAGCAGCCAGGGACCCCCTGGGGCCTACGAGCAGTACTTC.

This clonotype was recorded many times. V is TRBV29-1 and J is TRBJ1-1; TRBD1 is a possible D gene (5 bases). The CDR3 runs 13 residues. V lost 7 bases and J 0 bases, leaving 12 bases between the germline ends. Looked up from germline, CDR1 is SQVTM and CDR2 is ANQGSEA. The CDR3: CSGVGRLNTEAFF. In DNA, the CDR3 is TGCAGCGGGGTGGGACGGTTGAACACTGAAGCTTTCTTT.

This clonotype showed up just a few times. V is TRBV4-1 and J is TRBJ2-3; unclear D gene. Trimming cost V 0 bases and J 4 bases, with 8 bases left between them. This CDR3 has 14 amino acids. The germline CDR1 and CDR2 sequences are MGHRA and YSYEKL. The CDR3: CASSQEKVPDTQYF. For the CDR3, the DNA is TGCGCCAGCAGCCAAGAAAAGGTGCCAGATACGCAGTATTTT.

On this clonotype itself: A much larger clone differs by one base, so this may be a read error. The chain couples TRBV2 to TRBJ1-2; no clear D gene. This CDR3 is built from 15 residues. Germline loops: CDR1 SNHLY, CDR2 FYNNEI. The V end lost 0 bases, the J end lost 0 bases, and 8 bases lay between the germline ends. CDR3 bases: TGTGCCAGCAGTGAAGCGGTTGGAGCTAACTATGGCTACACCTTC. This codes for CASSEAVGANYGYTF.

At least ten counts were recorded for this clonotype. V usage is TRBV9 and J usage is TRBJ1-3; D uncertain. V was clipped by 2 bases and J by 0 bases, with 12 bases between them. Germline-derived CDR1 and CDR2 are SGDLS and YYNGEE. This CDR3 contains 16 residues. The CDR3: CASSVSPANSGNTIYF. In nucleotides, the CDR3 is TGTGCCAGCAGCGTTTCGCCGGCAAACTCTGGAAACACCATATATTTT. The entire variable domain, with the rest obtained from reference TRBV9 and TRBJ1-3, is as follows: DSGVTQTPKHLITATGQRVTLRCSPRSGDLSVYWYQQSLDQGLQFLIQYYNGEERAKGNILERFSAQQFPDLHSELNLSSLELGDSALYFCASSVSPANSGNTIYFGEGSWLTVV.

This clonotype was seen at least ten times. V gene TRBV4-1 combines with J gene TRBJ1-5; tentatively, D is TRBD1 (5 bases). The CDR3 has 13 residues. Trimming took 3 bases from V and 8 from J, leaving 11 bases between them. Germline CDR1 and CDR2: MGHRA and YSYEKL. The CDR3 region is CASSQGSGKPQHF. DNA of the CDR3: TGCGCCAGCAGCCAGGGGTCAGGGAAGCCCCAGCATTTT.

This clonotype was detected many times. The chain joins TRBV20-1 to TRBJ1-1; 7 nucleotides align to TRBD1. The CDR3 has 15 amino acids. Germline V gene sequence: CDR1 DFQATT, CDR2 SNEGSKA (reference sequence). V trimming: 4 bases; J trimming: 1 base; junction bases outside the gene matches: 9. The CDR3, as DNA: TGCAGTGCTATCGGGACAGACGAATGGAACACTGAAGCTTTCTTT. The encoded protein is CSAIGTDEWNTEAFF.

Many counts were recorded for this clonotype. The V gene is TRBV5-1, the J gene TRBJ2-7, with D possibly matching TRBD2 (6 bases). CDR3 length: 14 residues. Germline V gene lookup returns CDR1 SGHRS and CDR2 YFSETQ. Between the trimmed V and J ends, which lost 4 bases and 3 bases, there was a span of 14 bases. For the CDR3, the DNA is TGCGCCAGCAGCGCGCTTCCCGGGAGCTACGAGCAGTACTTC. Translation: CASSALPGSYEQYF.

This clonotype was picked up a small number of times. This chain connects TRBV6-5 to TRBJ1-1; D might be TRBD1 (5 bases). The germline CDR1 and CDR2 sequences are MNHEY and SVGAGI. The CDR3 consists of 13 residues. Trimming removed 1 base at V and 7 bases at J, with 10 bases between. The CDR3 region has the DNA TGTGCCAGCAGTTACTATTCCACAGGTGAAGCTTTCTTT. Translating it yields CASSYYSTGEAFF.

Note on this clonotype: A single base separates this from a much larger clone, so it may be a read error. This sequence joins TRBV11-2 and TRBJ2-1, with no clear D. Germline loops: CDR1 SGHAT, CDR2 FQNNGV. This CDR3 has 14 residues. This chain's CDR3 is CASSVVGRHNEPFF. The CDR3 DNA reads as TGTGCCAGCAGCGTGGTCGGGCGACACAATGAGCCGTTCTTC.

This clonotype has a count of ten or more. This sequence joins TRBV7-9 and TRBJ2-7; 10 bases match TRBD1. Germline CDR1 and CDR2: SEHNR and FQNEAQ (reference sequence). This CDR3 has 16 amino acids. The V and J ends lost 10 bases and 3 bases, in that order; junction bases with no gene match: 15. CDR3 DNA sequence: TGTGCCATAGCCTCTCCGAGGGACAGGGGTGGCTACGAGCAGTACTTC. Its protein product is CAIASPRDRGGYEQYF.

This clonotype was observed many times. The gene calls are TRBV20-1 and TRBJ2-3; no clear D. V was pared by 5 bases and J by 0 bases, with 15 bases between. The CDR3 is 15 amino acids. The germline CDR1 and CDR2 sequences are DFQATT and SNEGSKA (reference sequence). CDR3 loop: CSAPDWGGSTDTQYF. The DNA for the CDR3 is TGCAGTGCTCCGGATTGGGGTGGGAGCACAGATACGCAGTATTTT.

This clonotype came up many times. In nucleotides, the CDR3 is TGTGCCAGCAGTGGACCCCCTGGAAGAAGGAATACGCAGTATTTT. Its translation is CASSGPPGRRNTQYF. V usage is TRBV7-9 and J usage is TRBJ2-3; D not resolved. CDR1 SEHNR and CDR2 FQNEAQ come from the germline V gene (reference sequence). The CDR3 is 15 amino acids. Trimming removed 6 bases at V and 7 bases at J, with 20 bases between.

This clonotype has at least ten counts. CDR3 amino acids: CASATGTGGYADTQYF. The CDR3 coding sequence is TGTGCCAGCGCTACCGGGACAGGGGGTTATGCAGATACGCAGTATTTT. J is TRBJ2-3 and V is TRBV27; 11 bases fit TRBD1. CDR3 length: 16 amino acids. Germline CDR1 and CDR2: MNHEY and SMNVEV (reference sequence). V lost 8 bases to trimming and J lost 4 bases; unmatched junction nucleotides: 11.

This clonotype came up a few times. This chain joins TRBV7-9 and TRBJ2-7; D gene uncertain. From germline, CDR1 is SEHNR and CDR2 FQNEAQ (reference sequence). The length of the CDR3 is 14 residues. The V end lost 5 bases, the J end lost 0 bases, and 11 bases lay between the germline ends. The CDR3 sequence is CASSPLESSYEQYF. The CDR3 bases are TGTGCCAGCAGCCCCCTGGAGAGCTCCTACGAGCAGTACTTC. The full variable domain, its missing parts supplied by reference TRBV7-9 and TRBJ2-7, is DTGVSQNPRHKITKRGQNVTFRCDPISEHNRLYWYRQTLGQGPEFLTYFQNEAQLEKSRLLSDRFSAERPKGSFSTLEIQRTEQGDSAMYLCASSPLESSYEQYFGPGTRLTVT.

In this sample, this clonotype turned up a few times. CDR3 amino acids: CASSLFASGGGDEQFF. The CDR3 bases are TGTGCCAGCAGCTTATTCGCCTCGGGAGGGGGGGATGAGCAGTTCTTC. The chain uses TRBV7-8 and TRBJ2-1, with TRBD2 matching 8 bases. J was trimmed by 8 bases and V by 2 bases; bases with no gene match: 11. Per germline, CDR1 SGHVS and CDR2 FQNEAQ. The CDR3 has 16 residues.

As for this clonotype: A read error is possible here, since a much larger clone lies one base away. The rearrangement uses TRBV12-3 or TRBV12-4 and TRBJ2-1; D perhaps matches TRBD1 (5 bases). This CDR3 comprises 14 residues. The chain's CDR3 is CASSLLDSKDERFF. CDR3 coding DNA: TGTGCCAGCAGTTTGTTAGACAGTAAGGATGAGCGGTTCTTC.